These 30 T cell receptor beta chains came from one sample sequenced in a study of control samples from healthy donors and cancer patients. Libraries were prepared by immunoSEQ multiplex PCR; TCRdb keeps only in-frame clonotypes and omits some of them. The sample shows tens of thousands of clones, about 92% of them seen only once. Specimen: PBMCs. These receptors all stem from a man aged 55 to 69 with colorectal cancer.

V and J are TRBV4-1 and TRBJ1-1; TRBD1 might be the D (5 bases). Trimming pared 4 bases from V and 8 bases from J, leaving 17 bases between. The length of the CDR3 is 14 residues. CDR1 and CDR2 from the germline V gene are MGHRA and YSYEKL. The CDR3 DNA is TGCGCCAGCAGCCTTCAACAACGGGGGAAAGAAGCTTTCTTT. Protein sequence: CASSLQQRGKEAFF.

This clone is a singleton in its sample. This chain uses TRBV5-8 with TRBJ1-6, with D tentatively TRBD1 (5 bases). Germline V gene data show CDR1 as SGHTS and CDR2 as YDEGEE. There are 16 residues in the CDR3. Trimming removed 5 bases at V and 7 bases at J, with 19 bases between. The CDR3 DNA reads TGTGCCAGCAGTGGTTTGGTGGGGGTTGGGAATTCACCCCTCCACTTT. Amino acid sequence: CASSGLVGVGNSPLHF.

The chain is built from TRBV3-1 (or the pseudogene TRBV3-2) and TRBJ2-7; D is ambiguous. This CDR3 has 16 residues. V dropped 2 bases and J dropped 3 bases, with 17 bases sitting between them. Germline V CDR1 and CDR2: LGHDT, YNNKEL (reference sequence). CDR3 sequence (DNA): TGTGCCAGCAGCCAACGTGGTCAGGCGACCGTCTACGAGCAGTACTTC. It translates to CASSQRGQATVYEQYF.

The V and J genes are TRBV5-8 and TRBJ2-7; 7 bases match TRBD1. Germline CDR1 and CDR2: SGHTS and YDEGEE. Unmatched junction bases numbered 10, after V lost 4 bases and J lost 3 bases. This CDR3 region has 15 residues. CDR3 sequence: CASSRSQGVLYEQYF. The CDR3 DNA reads TGTGCCAGCAGCCGCTCCCAGGGGGTTCTCTACGAGCAGTACTTC.

The count of this clone is one. The rearrangement joins TRBV7-3 to TRBJ2-3; 8 bases agree with TRBD2. V trimming: 4 bases; J trimming: 2 bases; junction bases outside the gene matches: 5. Germline V gene lookup returns CDR1 SGHTA and CDR2 FQGTGA. There are 15 residues in the CDR3. The CDR3 spells CASSWGLGDTDTQYF. The CDR3 nucleotides are TGTGCCAGCAGCTGGGGACTAGGCGACACAGATACGCAGTATTTT.

This clone was detected a few times. This rearrangement joins TRBV2 to TRBJ2-7, with D possibly called TRBD1 or TRBD2 (5 bases each). V was clipped by 7 bases and J by 5 bases, with 15 bases between them. CDR1 and CDR2 from the germline V gene are SNHLY and FYNNEI. CDR3 length equals 13 residues. The CDR3 DNA sequence: TGTGCCAGCACCGATGGGGGTGGGGACGAGCAGTACTTC. Its protein is CASTDGGGDEQYF.

The chain uses TRBV4-3 and TRBJ2-3, with D perhaps matching TRBD2 (5 bases). V lost 0 bases and J 3 bases, leaving 13 bases between the germline ends. The length of the CDR3 is 16 residues. CDR1 and CDR2 (germline): LGHNA, YSLEER. Here the CDR3 DNA reads TGCGCCAGCAGCCAAGATTGGGAACGGGGTACAGATACGCAGTATTTT. It encodes CASSQDWERGTDTQYF.

The V call is TRBV7-9, the J call TRBJ2-5; TRBD2 aligns across 7 bases. With 2 bases clipped from V and 0 bases from J, the junction kept 3 bases outside the gene matches. The CDR3 covers 15 residues. Per the germline V gene, CDR1 is SEHNR and CDR2 is FQNEAQ (reference sequence). The CDR3 region is CASSLQSGDQETQYF. As DNA, the CDR3 is TGTGCCAGCAGCTTACAAAGCGGGGACCAAGAGACCCAGTACTTC.

The chain has TRBV6-5 and TRBJ2-4; D perhaps matches TRBD1 (7 bases). The germline gives CDR1 MNHEY, CDR2 SVGAGI. This CDR3 spans 15 amino acids. V was shortened by 0 bases and J by 5 bases, with 11 bases between the two germline ends. The CDR3 region has the DNA TGTGCCAGCAGTTACTCGGAGGGGGCTGAAAACATTCAGTACTTC. Its protein product is CASSYSEGAENIQYF.

The chain combines TRBV4-3 with TRBJ1-2; D gene unclear. The germline CDR1 and CDR2 sequences are LGHNA and YSLEER. The CDR3 consists of 14 residues. The V end lost 0 bases, the J end lost 2 bases, and 7 bases lay between the germline ends. CDR3 sequence: CASSQDGLNYGYTF. The CDR3 DNA is TGCGCCAGCAGCCAAGATGGGCTGAACTATGGCTACACCTTC.

The J gene is TRBJ1-1, the V gene TRBV7-3; 8 bases agree with TRBD1. Germline V lookup: CDR1 SGHTA, CDR2 FQGTGA. J gave up 5 bases and V 5 bases, and 7 bases lay outside the gene matches. The CDR3 extends over 14 amino acids. The DNA for the CDR3 is TGTGCCAGCAGCCCCACAGGGGGACGGACTGAAGCTTTCTTT. Its translation: CASSPTGGRTEAFF. The whole variable domain, filled in from reference TRBV7-3 and TRBJ1-1, reads GAGVSQTPSNKVTEKGKYVELRCDPISGHTALYWYRQSLGQGPEFLIYFQGTGAADDSGLPNDRFFAVRPEGSVSTLKIQRTERGDSAVYLCASSPTGGRTEAFFGQGTRLTVV.

The chain recombines TRBV28 with TRBJ1-1, with TRBD1 as a possible D gene (5 bases). The CDR3 spans 13 residues. CDR1 is MDHEN and CDR2 is SYDVKM in the germline V gene. Trimming took 7 bases from V and 3 from J, leaving 12 bases between them. The CDR3 protein is CASTGGSHTEAFF. The CDR3 DNA reads as TGTGCCAGCACGGGGGGAAGCCACACTGAAGCTTTCTTT.

The V call is TRBV5-4, the J call TRBJ2-2; no clear D gene. Trimming removed 4 bases at V and 3 bases at J, with 4 bases between. CDR1 is SGHNT, CDR2 YYREEE, per germline (reference sequence). The CDR3 sequence is 12 residues long. CDR3 loop: CASSPDTGELFF. DNA for the CDR3: TGTGCCAGCAGCCCGGACACCGGGGAGCTGTTTTTT.

V and J are TRBV10-3 and TRBJ1-1; D is unresolved. V was shortened by 0 bases and J by 1 base, with 6 bases between the two germline ends. CDR1 and CDR2 (germline): ENHRY, SYGVKD. The CDR3 is made up of 14 amino acids. The CDR3: CAISESFGNTEAFF. For the CDR3, the DNA is TGTGCCATCAGTGAGTCGTTCGGGAACACTGAAGCTTTCTTT.

J is TRBJ1-4 and V is TRBV6-2 or TRBV6-3; 8 nucleotides agree with TRBD1. After removal of 6 bases from V and 0 bases from J, the junction contained 9 bases not matched to a gene. The CDR3 totals 17 residues. Per germline, CDR1 MNHEY and CDR2 SVGEGT. CDR3 amino acids: CASSRDRPTSTNEKLFF. For the CDR3, the DNA is TGTGCCAGCAGCCGGGACAGGCCGACCTCAACTAATGAAAAACTGTTTTTT.

This clone came up once. This chain joins TRBV4-2 and TRBJ1-1; TRBD1 matches at 8 bases. The CDR3 spans 15 residues. V was clipped by 1 base and J by 0 bases; unmatched bases: 1. CDR1 is LGHNA and CDR2 is YNFKEQ in the germline V gene. The CDR3 nucleotides are TGTGCCAGCAGCCAAGGGACAGGGCTGAACACTGAAGCTTTCTTT. Its protein product is CASSQGTGLNTEAFF.

The gene calls are TRBV7-2 and TRBJ2-5; D gene unclear. The CDR3 runs to 15 residues. Trimming left V 1 base short and J 4 bases short, with 13 bases between. Looked up from germline, CDR1 is SGHTA and CDR2 is FQGNSA. DNA of the CDR3: TGTGCCAGCAGCTTAGAGCCAGCTACGGGAGAGACCCAGTACTTC. This codes for CASSLEPATGETQYF.

The genes are TRBV7-2 and TRBJ2-2, with 10 bases lining up with TRBD2. CDR1 and CDR2 from the germline V gene are SGHTA and FQGNSA. The junction had 11 bases not matched to a gene; V was cut back by 0 bases and J by 7 bases. The CDR3 contains 18 residues. The CDR3 region has the DNA TGTGCCAGCAGCTTAGCGATAGCGGGGGGCCCGAACGGCGGGGAGCTGTTTTTT. As protein: CASSLAIAGGPNGGELFF.

This clone has just one count. The gene calls are TRBV30 and TRBJ2-6; D is perhaps TRBD1 (5 bases). V was trimmed by 8 bases and J by 1 base, leaving 9 bases between them. Germline values: CDR1 GTSNPN, CDR2 SVGIG (reference sequence). This CDR3 has 13 residues. The CDR3 spells CAGTGSGANVLTF. The CDR3 DNA is TGTGCCGGAACAGGTTCTGGGGCCAACGTCCTGACTTTC.

This chain links TRBV9 with TRBJ2-2; D is undetermined. CDR3 length equals 14 residues. V was pared by 5 bases and J by 5 bases, with 13 bases between. CDR1 and CDR2 (germline): SGDLS, YYNGEE. CDR3 residues: CASRQYGGTGELFF. In DNA form, the CDR3 reads TGTGCCAGCAGACAGTATGGTGGGACCGGGGAGCTGTTTTTT.

V gene TRBV28 combines with J gene TRBJ1-4, with D possibly TRBD1 on 5 matching bases. This CDR3 has 14 residues. The V gene lost 5 bases and the J gene lost 7 bases, with 14 bases spanning the gap. The germline V gene has CDR1 MDHEN and CDR2 SYDVKM. CDR3 nucleotide sequence: TGTGCCAGCAGTCAACGAGGGGTGGGTGAAAAACTGTTTTTT. This codes for CASSQRGVGEKLFF.

The genes are TRBV2 and TRBJ1-5, with 9 bases identical to TRBD1. Trimming cost V 4 bases and J 7 bases; bases outside gene matches: 2. Germline V gene sequence: CDR1 SNHLY, CDR2 FYNNEI. The length of the CDR3 is 13 residues. CDR3 in DNA: TGTGCCAGCAGTGGGACAGGGGCCCAGCCCCAGCATTTT. This encodes CASSGTGAQPQHF. The entire variable domain, with the rest obtained from reference TRBV2 and TRBJ1-5, is as follows: EPEVTQTPSHQVTQMGQEVILRCVPISNHLYFYWYRQILGQKVEFLVSFYNNEISEKSEIFDDQFSVERPDGSNFTLKIRSTKLEDSAMYFCASSGTGAQPQHFGDGTRLSIL.

The rearrangement links TRBV5-1 to TRBJ2-7; D is perhaps TRBD1 (5 bases). The germline V gene encodes CDR1 SGHRS and CDR2 YFSETQ. The CDR3 covers 13 residues. V lost 4 bases and J lost 3, with 11 bases in between. CDR3 amino acids: CASSTLDSYEQYF. CDR3 coding DNA: TGCGCCAGCAGCACCTTAGACAGCTACGAGCAGTACTTC.

The V call is TRBV7-9, the J call TRBJ1-4; D gene unclear. Trimming stripped 0 bases from V and 4 bases from J, with 9 bases between. CDR1 and CDR2 (germline): SEHNR, FQNEAQ (reference sequence). The CDR3 loop spans 15 amino acids. This CDR3 reads CASSLAGIGNEKLFF. In DNA form, the CDR3 reads TGTGCCAGCAGCTTAGCAGGGATAGGTAATGAAAAACTGTTTTTT.

Concerning this clone: Compared with germline, one end of the junction differs, possibly owing to a read error. The CDR3 region has the DNA TGTGCCACCAGCCACCTTGGACACCGGAACGGGGGGGGCTACACCTTC. Amino acids: CATSHLGHRNGGGYTF. This rearrangement joins TRBV3-1 (or the pseudogene TRBV3-2) to TRBJ1-2, with D possibly matching TRBD1 (5 bases). Germline values: CDR1 LGHDT, CDR2 YNNKEL (reference sequence). This CDR3 has 16 amino acids.

This chain connects TRBV5-4 to TRBJ2-2; TRBD2 matches 9 bases. Germline lookup yields CDR1 SGHNT and CDR2 YYREEE (reference sequence). The CDR3 consists of 17 residues. Trimming took 4 bases from V and 4 from J; bases not matched to a gene: 11. Here the CDR3 reads CASSQGAGGPGTGELFF. In DNA, the CDR3 is TGTGCCAGCAGCCAGGGAGCGGGGGGCCCCGGCACCGGGGAGCTGTTTTTT.

This chain joins TRBV4-1 and TRBJ1-1; D is ambiguous. The ends were cut back, 3 bases at V and 4 bases at J, with 3 bases in the middle. The CDR3 spans 11 residues. Per the germline V gene, CDR1 is MGHRA and CDR2 is YSYEKL. The CDR3 region is CASSHGTEAFF. Written as DNA, the CDR3 is TGCGCCAGCAGCCATGGCACTGAAGCTTTCTTT.

This sequence joins TRBV7-8 and TRBJ2-7; D unclear. CDR3 length: 13 amino acids. With 5 bases removed from V and 2 bases from J, the gap between germline ends came to 10 bases. Germline V CDR1 and CDR2: SGHVS, FQNEAQ. CDR3 sequence reads: CASSVGSAYEQYF. The DNA of the CDR3 is TGTGCCAGCAGCGTAGGCTCAGCCTACGAGCAGTACTTC.

V is TRBV5-4 and J is TRBJ2-5; 7 bases align to TRBD1. The CDR3 loop spans 14 amino acids. V was clipped by 1 base and J by 2 bases; unmatched bases: 2. Germline CDR1 and CDR2: SGHNT and YYREEE (reference sequence). The CDR3 coding sequence is TGTGCCAGCAGCTTGCTCAGGGGGCAAGAGACCCAGTACTTC. Amino acid sequence: CASSLLRGQETQYF.

The chain links TRBV10-3 to TRBJ1-1, with 7 bases matching TRBD1. The CDR3 consists of 14 residues. V lost 6 bases, J lost 0 bases, and 4 bases stayed unmatched. The germline CDR1 and CDR2 sequences are ENHRY and SYGVKD. CDR3 sequence reads: CAISQGQLNTEAFF. CDR3 in DNA: TGTGCCATCAGCCAGGGACAGCTGAACACTGAAGCTTTCTTT.